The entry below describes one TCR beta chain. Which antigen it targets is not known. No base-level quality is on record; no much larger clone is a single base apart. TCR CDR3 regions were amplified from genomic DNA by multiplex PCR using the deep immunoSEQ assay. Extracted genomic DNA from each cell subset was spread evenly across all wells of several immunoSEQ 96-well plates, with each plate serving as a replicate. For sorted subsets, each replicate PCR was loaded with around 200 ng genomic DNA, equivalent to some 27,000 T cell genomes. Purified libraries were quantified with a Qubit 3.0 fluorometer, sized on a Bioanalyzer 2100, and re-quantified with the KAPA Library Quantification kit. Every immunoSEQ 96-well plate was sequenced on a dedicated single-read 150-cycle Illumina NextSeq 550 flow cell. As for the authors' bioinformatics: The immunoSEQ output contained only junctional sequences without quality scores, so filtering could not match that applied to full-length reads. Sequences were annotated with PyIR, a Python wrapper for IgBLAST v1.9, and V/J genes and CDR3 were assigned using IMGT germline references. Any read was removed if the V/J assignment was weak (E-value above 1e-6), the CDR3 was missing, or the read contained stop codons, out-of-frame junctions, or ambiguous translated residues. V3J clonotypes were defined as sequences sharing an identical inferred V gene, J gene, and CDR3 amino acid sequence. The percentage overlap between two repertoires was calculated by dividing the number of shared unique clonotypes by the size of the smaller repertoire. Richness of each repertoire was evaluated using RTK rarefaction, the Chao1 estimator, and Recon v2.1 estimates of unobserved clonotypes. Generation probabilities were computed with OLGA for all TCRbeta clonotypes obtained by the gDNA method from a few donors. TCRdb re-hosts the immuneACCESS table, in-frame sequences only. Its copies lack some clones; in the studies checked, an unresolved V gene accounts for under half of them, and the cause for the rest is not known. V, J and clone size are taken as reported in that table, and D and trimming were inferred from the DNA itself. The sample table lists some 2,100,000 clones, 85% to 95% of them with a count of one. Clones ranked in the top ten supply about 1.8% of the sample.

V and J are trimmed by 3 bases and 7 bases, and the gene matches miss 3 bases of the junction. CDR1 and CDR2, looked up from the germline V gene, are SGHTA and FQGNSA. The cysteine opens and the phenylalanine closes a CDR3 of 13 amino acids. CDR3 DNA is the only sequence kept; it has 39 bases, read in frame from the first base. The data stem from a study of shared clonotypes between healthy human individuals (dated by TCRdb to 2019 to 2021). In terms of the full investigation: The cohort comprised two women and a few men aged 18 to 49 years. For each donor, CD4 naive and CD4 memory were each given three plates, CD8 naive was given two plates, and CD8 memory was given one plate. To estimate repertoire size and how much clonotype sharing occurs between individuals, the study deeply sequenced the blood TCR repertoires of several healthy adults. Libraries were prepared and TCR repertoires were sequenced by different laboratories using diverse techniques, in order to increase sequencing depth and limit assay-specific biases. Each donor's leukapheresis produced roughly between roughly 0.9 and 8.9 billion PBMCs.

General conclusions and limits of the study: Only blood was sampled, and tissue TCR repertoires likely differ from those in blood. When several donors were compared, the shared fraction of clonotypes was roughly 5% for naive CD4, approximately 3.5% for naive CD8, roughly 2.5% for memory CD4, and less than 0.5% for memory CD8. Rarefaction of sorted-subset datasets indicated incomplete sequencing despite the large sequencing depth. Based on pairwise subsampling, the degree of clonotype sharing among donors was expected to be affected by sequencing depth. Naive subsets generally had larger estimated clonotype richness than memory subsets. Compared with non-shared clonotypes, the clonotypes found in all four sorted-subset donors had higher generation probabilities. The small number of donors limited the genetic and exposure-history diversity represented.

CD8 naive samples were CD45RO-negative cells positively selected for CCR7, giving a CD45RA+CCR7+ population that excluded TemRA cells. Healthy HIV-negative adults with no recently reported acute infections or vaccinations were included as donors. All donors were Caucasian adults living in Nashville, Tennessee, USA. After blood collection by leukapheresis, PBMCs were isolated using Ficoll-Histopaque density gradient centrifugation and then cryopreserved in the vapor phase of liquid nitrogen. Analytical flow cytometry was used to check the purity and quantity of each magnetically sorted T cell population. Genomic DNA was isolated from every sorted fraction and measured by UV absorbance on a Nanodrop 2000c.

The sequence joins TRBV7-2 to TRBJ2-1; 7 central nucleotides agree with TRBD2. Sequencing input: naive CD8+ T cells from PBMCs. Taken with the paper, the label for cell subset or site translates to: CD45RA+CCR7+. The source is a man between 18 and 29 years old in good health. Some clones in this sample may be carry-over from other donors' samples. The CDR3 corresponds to CASSFVSGNEQFF. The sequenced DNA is TGTGCCAGCAGCTTTGTTAGCGGGAATGAGCAGTTCTTC.